This T cell receptor beta chain was found in a study of shared clonotypes between healthy human individuals. Study background: Each donor had three CD4 naive, three CD4 memory, two CD8 naive and one CD8 memory plate.

The germline CDR1 and CDR2 sequences are MDHEN and SYDVKM. The CDR3 runs 14 residues. The V end lost 3 bases, the J end lost 5 bases, and 13 bases lay between the germline ends. Researchers divided each subset's genomic DNA evenly across several immunoSEQ plates. Only in-frame clones appear in the TCRdb table, and some are missing; sequencing was by immunoSEQ multiplex PCR. The data hold about 1.1 million clones, with approximately 80% observed a single time. Overall study results and limits: Represented diversity, genetic and exposure-history alike, was limited by few donors. Sorted-subset sequencing, rarefaction showed, was incomplete despite large depth.

To note about this clone: Its antigen remains unidentified.

This receptor was taken from a man aged 18 to 29 in good health. Some clones in this sample may be carry-over from other donors' samples. Sequenced input: memory CD4+ T cells from PBMCs. As for subset: CD45RA-negative fraction. The J gene is TRBJ2-5, the V gene TRBV28; TRBD1 is a possible D gene (5 bases). The CDR3 is CASSFLGAAETQYF. The CDR3 DNA sequence: TGTGCCAGCAGTTTTTTAGGGGCAGCGGAGACCCAGTACTTC.